These 26 T cell receptor beta chains share one sample of origin, sequenced in a study of blood T cell repertoires in COVID-19. Produced via immunoSEQ multiplex PCR; TCRdb's table is partial and in-frame only. This table has more than 300,000 clones, about 90% appearing once. Sequencing was performed on peripheral blood. The receptors originated from a woman aged 25-40 years with COVID-19, enrolled during active disease.

The chain links TRBV7-2 to TRBJ1-2; 8 bases map to TRBD1. This CDR3 is built from 16 residues. Per germline, CDR1 SGHTA and CDR2 FQGNSA. Trimming removed 3 bases from V and 3 bases from J; junction bases left unmatched: 9. The DNA for the CDR3 is TGTGCCAGCAGCTTTCCCGCCGGACAGGGCGACTATGGCTACACCTTC. Translated: CASSFPAGQGDYGYTF.

The rearrangement links TRBV2 to TRBJ1-3; no definite D call. The CDR3 extends over 12 amino acids. CDR1 is SNHLY and CDR2 is FYNNEI in the germline V gene. V was clipped by 5 bases and J by 4 bases, with 6 bases between them. CDR3 nucleotide sequence: TGTGCCAGCAGTTATCAGGGAAACACCATATATTTT. This translates into CASSYQGNTIYF.

The V and J genes are TRBV3-1 (or the pseudogene TRBV3-2) and TRBJ2-5, with TRBD2 matching over 8 bases. The V gene end was trimmed by 0 bases and the J gene end by 4 bases; junction bases not matched to a gene: 10. The germline V gene has CDR1 LGHDT and CDR2 YNNKEL (reference sequence). This CDR3 is 17 amino acids long. The CDR3 loop reads CASSQEGSAGEVETQYF. The CDR3 DNA sequence: TGTGCCAGCAGCCAAGAAGGATCAGCGGGGGAAGTAGAGACCCAGTACTTC.

The sample holds a few counts of this clone. The chain links TRBV29-1 to TRBJ1-1; no reliable D call. This CDR3 is 13 amino acids long. V dropped 2 bases and J dropped 4 bases, with 11 bases sitting between them. Germline assignment: CDR1 SQVTM and CDR2 ANQGSEA. CDR3 sequence (DNA): TGCAGCGTTGAACGCGGGGAGGGCACTGAAGCTTTCTTT. Its translation is CSVERGEGTEAFF.

The chain employs TRBV28 and TRBJ2-1; 8 nucleotides align to TRBD2. The ends lost 8 bases at V and 0 bases at J; junction bases unmatched: 6. CDR3 length: 15 amino acids. Germline V gene data show CDR1 as MDHEN and CDR2 as SYDVKM. The CDR3 reads CASGGRSSSYNEQFF. CDR3 DNA: TGTGCCAGCGGCGGGAGGTCGAGCTCCTACAATGAGCAGTTCTTC.

This clone was seen just once. The chain combines TRBV28 with TRBJ2-3, with D possibly TRBD2 on 6 matching bases. CDR3 length equals 15 residues. The germline CDR1 and CDR2 sequences are MDHEN and SYDVKM. With 6 bases removed from V and 7 bases from J, the gap between germline ends came to 20 bases. CDR3 coding DNA: TGTGCCAGCAGAGCCGCGGGACTGCCCCAGAATACGCAGTATTTT. This sequence encodes CASRAAGLPQNTQYF.

The chain employs TRBV5-8 and TRBJ2-6, with a weak D call TRBD1 (6 bases). The CDR3 spans 19 residues. Germline CDR1 is SGHTS and CDR2 is YDEGEE. V gave up 4 bases and J gave up 0 bases, with 20 bases separating them. CDR3 sequence (DNA): TGTGCCAGCAGCGCGACAGGCCAGGGAAGGGTCTCTGGGGCCAACGTCCTGACTTTC. It is translated as CASSATGQGRVSGANVLTF.

This chain uses TRBV27 with TRBJ2-7; TRBD1 aligns across 8 bases. Germline CDR1 and CDR2: MNHEY and SMNVEV (reference sequence). V dropped 3 bases and J dropped 3; count of bases not matched to a gene: 1. The CDR3 length is 13 residues. The CDR3 DNA reads as TGTGCCAGCAGTTTGGGACAGGACTACGAGCAGTACTTC. Translated, it gives CASSLGQDYEQYF.

The V gene is TRBV19, the J gene TRBJ2-2, with 12 bases matching TRBD2. Germline lookup yields CDR1 LNHDA and CDR2 SQIVND (reference sequence). The CDR3 extends over 19 amino acids. J gave up 1 base and V 5 bases, and 11 bases lay outside the gene matches. CDR3 in amino acids: CASSYFGLAGTLNTGELFF. CDR3 in DNA: TGTGCCAGTAGTTATTTTGGACTAGCGGGGACCCTGAACACCGGGGAGCTGTTTTTT.

The genes are TRBV27 and TRBJ2-3; no clear D. Germline CDR1 and CDR2: MNHEY and SMNVEV (reference sequence). CDR3 length: 14 amino acids. Trimming shortened V by 2 bases and J by 2 bases, and 8 bases separated the two germline ends. CDR3 protein: CASSLKTPTDTQYF. CDR3 coding DNA: TGTGCCAGCAGTTTAAAGACTCCCACAGATACGCAGTATTTT.

The CDR3 region has the DNA TGTGCCAGCAGCCAGCTAGCGGGAGCTCGGGAGACCCAGTACTTC. Amino acids: CASSQLAGARETQYF. The chain recombines TRBV2 with TRBJ2-5; 10 nucleotides line up with TRBD2. Germline values: CDR1 SNHLY, CDR2 FYNNEI. V trimming: 6 bases; J trimming: 5 bases; junction bases outside the gene matches: 9. The CDR3 loop spans 15 amino acids.

This clone was detected only a few times. The V call is TRBV5-1, the J call TRBJ2-3, with D possibly TRBD2 on 5 matching bases. V was pared by 2 bases and J by 0 bases, with 10 bases between. Germline V gives CDR1 SGHRS, CDR2 YFSETQ. This CDR3 contains 15 residues. The CDR3 sequence: CASSFRPGSTDTQYF. The CDR3 nucleotides read TGCGCCAGCAGCTTTCGGCCGGGAAGCACAGATACGCAGTATTTT.

The chain recombines TRBV6-5 with TRBJ2-1; D is possibly TRBD2 (6 bases). The CDR3 runs to 12 residues. Trimming took 6 bases from V and 12 from J, leaving 15 bases between them. The V gene's germline CDR1 is MNHEY and CDR2 SVGAGI. The CDR3 loop is CASRPPGLGQFF. The CDR3 coding sequence is TGTGCCAGCAGACCCCCGGGACTTGGGCAGTTCTTC.

The chain carries TRBV18 and TRBJ1-5; 9 bases fit TRBD1. Unmatched junction bases numbered 5, after V lost 6 bases and J lost 2 bases. Germline CDR1 reads KGHSH; CDR2 reads LQKENI. The CDR3 covers 15 residues. The CDR3 region is CASSAGQGGNQPQHF. The DNA of the CDR3 is TGTGCCAGCTCGGCGGGACAGGGCGGCAATCAGCCCCAGCATTTT. Complete variable domain (other parts from reference TRBV18 and TRBJ1-5): NAGVMQNPRHLVRRRGQEARLRCSPMKGHSHVYWYRQLPEEGLKFMVYLQKENIIDESGMPKERFSAEFPKEGPSILRIQQVVRGDSAAYFCASSAGQGGNQPQHFGDGTRLSIL.

This chain links TRBV28 with TRBJ2-6; 8 bases fit TRBD1. V shed 5 bases and J 0 bases; nucleotides not matched to a gene: 9. The CDR3 runs to 18 residues. Germline V lookup: CDR1 MDHEN, CDR2 SYDVKM. The chain's CDR3 is CASSTTDRATSGANVLTF. For the CDR3, the DNA is TGTGCCAGCAGTACCACGGACAGGGCGACCTCTGGGGCCAACGTCCTGACTTTC. Full variable domain (rest looked up from reference TRBV28 and TRBJ2-6): DVKVTQSSRYLVKRTGEKVFLECVQDMDHENMFWYRQDPGLGLRLIYFSYDVKMKEKGDIPEGYSVSREKKERFSLILESASTNQTSMYLCASSTTDRATSGANVLTFGAGSRLTVL.

This clone was counted a single time. The chain recombines TRBV19 with TRBJ1-5; maybe TRBD1 (6 bases). Germline V gene lookup returns CDR1 LNHDA and CDR2 SQIVND (reference sequence). V lost 6 bases, J lost 2 bases, and 20 bases lay in between. The CDR3 is made up of 17 amino acids. The CDR3: CASRWVTGSIGNQPQHF. The CDR3, as DNA: TGTGCCAGTAGATGGGTCACAGGGTCGATAGGCAATCAGCCCCAGCATTTT.

J is TRBJ2-7 and V is TRBV20-1, with a weak D call TRBD2 (5 bases). This CDR3 comprises 11 residues. V dropped 5 bases and J dropped 6 bases, with 11 bases sitting between them. Germline V gene lookup returns CDR1 DFQATT and CDR2 SNEGSKA (reference sequence). The CDR3 DNA is TGCAGTGCTGTGGCTGGAGGCGAGCAGTACTTC. Amino acid sequence: CSAVAGGEQYF.

The chain links TRBV7-3 to TRBJ2-1; 10 nucleotides match TRBD2. CDR1 and CDR2 from the germline V gene are SGHTA and FQGTGA. This CDR3 contains 15 residues. The ends lost 1 base at V and 10 bases at J; junction bases unmatched: 7. Written as DNA, the CDR3 is TGTGCCAGCAGCTTAAAGCCTAGCGGGAGTGGAGAGCAGTTCTTC. This translates into CASSLKPSGSGEQFF.

This clone was counted a single time. The J gene is TRBJ2-5, the V gene TRBV5-4; the D gene is possibly TRBD2 (5 bases). Trimming cost V 0 bases and J 6 bases, with 15 bases left between them. This CDR3 spans 15 amino acids. Germline V lookup: CDR1 SGHNT, CDR2 YYREEE (reference sequence). CDR3 sequence reads: CASSLAPVSGKTQYF. CDR3 nucleotides: TGTGCCAGCAGCTTGGCCCCGGTATCGGGAAAGACCCAGTACTTC.

The chain couples TRBV21-1 to TRBJ2-5; TRBD2, as called in the table, went unchecked against the DNA. TRBV21-1 is shown as a pseudogene. The length of the CDR3 is 15 residues. The DNA of the CDR3 is TGTGCCAGCAGCAAGACTAGCGGGAGGGCCGAGACCCAGTACTTC. Translating gives CASSKTSGRAETQYF.

This chain joins TRBV18 and TRBJ2-3; 13 bases agree with TRBD2. Trimming removed 1 base from V and 5 bases from J; junction bases left unmatched: 9. Germline lookup yields CDR1 KGHSH and CDR2 LQKENI. This CDR3 has 18 residues. CDR3 loop: CASSPLSTSGRAGDTQYF. CDR3 sequence (DNA): TGTGCCAGCTCACCACTTTCCACTAGCGGGAGGGCCGGAGATACGCAGTATTTT.

The chain employs TRBV5-1 and TRBJ2-7; D is uncertain. The CDR3 runs 12 residues. The germline V and J ends were trimmed by 5 bases and 0 bases, with 6 bases remaining between them. The germline V gene encodes CDR1 SGHRS and CDR2 YFSETQ. CDR3 nucleotide sequence: TGCGCCAGCAGTTATAGCTCCTACGAGCAGTACTTC. This translates into CASSYSSYEQYF.

The rearrangement uses TRBV5-4 and TRBJ1-6, with D possibly TRBD1 on 5 matching bases. The CDR3 contains 14 residues. Germline-derived CDR1 and CDR2 are SGHNT and YYREEE (reference sequence). Trimming removed 4 bases from V and 8 bases from J, with 13 bases in between. CDR3: CASSLRGSDSPLHF. The CDR3 nucleotides are TGTGCCAGCAGCCTCCGGGGGTCAGATTCACCCCTCCACTTT.

In its sample, this clone was seen a few times. The genes are TRBV11-2 and TRBJ2-1, with unresolved D. The CDR3 is 13 amino acids. V lost 1 base and J 6 bases, leaving 7 bases between the germline ends. Germline lookup yields CDR1 SGHAT and CDR2 FQNNGV. In nucleotides, the CDR3 is TGTGCCAGCAGCTTAGCGTTTTTCAATGAGCAGTTCTTC. Translation gives CASSLAFFNEQFF.

The chain uses TRBV7-3 and TRBJ2-5; the D is unclear. V lost 5 bases to trimming and J lost 4 bases, with 14 bases between them. Germline-derived CDR1 and CDR2 are SGHTA and FQGTGA. The CDR3 totals 14 residues. The CDR3 DNA sequence: TGTGCCAGCAGCCCCATAGGTCCGGGAGAGACCCAGTACTTC. Its translation: CASSPIGPGETQYF.

The chain carries TRBV28 and TRBJ1-2; D is unresolved. The CDR3 totals 12 residues. V was pared by 3 bases and J by 8 bases, with 10 bases between. The germline gives CDR1 MDHEN, CDR2 SYDVKM. The CDR3 DNA follows: TGTGCCAGCAGTTTCCCCCCGGGAGGCTACACCTTC. Protein product: CASSFPPGGYTF.